Below are 24 T cell receptor beta chains sequenced from a single sample in a study of CD8 T cells in Susac syndrome. RNA in amounts of about 0.5 to 1 ug was reverse transcribed with random hexamers. TCRdb redid the calling of the immunoSEQ multiplex PCR reads with MiXCR, one entry per CDR3 protein. The sample consists of fewer than 95,000 distinct CDR3 sequences, 96% of them appearing once. The sequencing sample was made of CD8+ T cells from PBMCs. The source is a human donor with Susac syndrome.

The chain carries TRBV14 and TRBJ2-1; D is undetermined. Trimming stripped 4 bases from V and 0 bases from J, with 7 bases between. Germline CDR1 and CDR2: SGHDN and FVKESK. The length of the CDR3 is 14 residues. The DNA of the CDR3 is TGTGCCAGCAGCCCCCTTGACTCCTACAATGAGCAGTTCTTC. This translates into CASSPLDSYNEQFF.

V is TRBV19 and J is TRBJ1-2; D is possibly TRBD1 (5 bases). The CDR3 totals 14 residues. Trimming shortened V by 5 bases and J by 11 bases, and 21 bases separated the two germline ends. CDR1 is LNHDA and CDR2 is SQIVND in the germline V gene (reference sequence). The CDR3 here is CASSSLDGSRGYTF. In DNA form, the CDR3 reads TGTGCCAGTAGTTCCCTCGACGGATCTAGGGGATACACCTTC.

Details on this clonotype: No conserved phenylalanine or tryptophan ends this CDR3, so it is likely a read error. The DNA is left out, because the CDR3 cannot be placed on it with certainty; the CDR3 is given as TCRdb lists it. This chain joins TRBV2 and TRBJ1-2; the table's D call of TRBD1 was not tested on the DNA. With termini counted, the CDR3 has 10 amino acids. The germline V gene encodes CDR1 SNHLY and CDR2 FYNNEI. This CDR3 reads CASSVLWGKV.

The chain combines TRBV15 with TRBJ2-5, with no clear D. The germline gives CDR1 LNHNV, CDR2 YYDKDF (reference sequence). With 5 bases removed from V and 5 bases from J, the gap between germline ends came to 12 bases. The CDR3 loop spans 13 amino acids. In DNA, the CDR3 is TGTGCCACCAGCGTGGACCGGCCGGAGACCCAGTACTTC. This sequence encodes CATSVDRPETQYF.

The rearrangement joins TRBV20-1 to TRBJ1-5, with 8 nucleotides matching TRBD1. This CDR3 has 13 amino acids. After removal of 6 bases from V and 5 bases from J, the junction contained 6 bases not matched to a gene. Germline lookup yields CDR1 DFQATT and CDR2 SNEGSKA (reference sequence). CDR3 region: CSAFPGGDQPQHF. CDR3 DNA sequence: TGCAGTGCCTTTCCAGGGGGCGATCAGCCCCAGCATTTT.

The rearrangement uses TRBV20-1 and TRBJ2-3, with a possible D match to TRBD1 (5 bases). CDR3 size: 13 residues. The V gene lost 6 bases and the J gene lost 6 bases, with 16 bases spanning the gap. The germline CDR1 and CDR2 sequences are DFQATT and SNEGSKA (reference sequence). CDR3 loop: CSAPRAGWDTQYF. CDR3 nucleotide sequence: TGCAGTGCCCCCCGGGCAGGGTGGGATACGCAGTATTTT.

The gene calls are TRBV3-1 and TRBJ2-3, with D hard to call. The germline V gene encodes CDR1 LGHDT and CDR2 YNNKEL (reference sequence). V lost 3 bases to trimming and J lost 0 bases, with 7 bases between them. This CDR3 spans 14 amino acids. DNA of the CDR3: TGTGCCAGCAGCCAGTACACCAGCACAGATACGCAGTATTTT. Protein: CASSQYTSTDTQYF.

This chain joins TRBV12-3 or TRBV12-4 and TRBJ1-2; 11 bases align to TRBD1. J was trimmed by 5 bases and V by 3 bases; bases with no gene match: 2. The CDR3 covers 14 residues. The DNA of the CDR3 is TGTGCCAGCAGTTTCGGGACAGGGGGTTATGGCTACACCTTC. It yields the protein CASSFGTGGYGYTF.

This clonotype was found once. The rearrangement uses TRBV27 and TRBJ2-1, with no clear D. Looked up from germline, CDR1 is MNHEY and CDR2 is SMNVEV (reference sequence). This CDR3 region has 16 residues. V lost 1 base and J lost 6, with 16 bases in between. CDR3 amino acids: CASSLLTTYSGNEQFF. CDR3 bases: TGTGCCAGCAGTTTATTAACTACTTACAGTGGCAATGAGCAGTTCTTC.

The genes are TRBV9 and TRBJ2-1, with D possibly called TRBD1 or TRBD2 (6 bases each). Germline V CDR1 and CDR2: SGDLS, YYNGEE. V was shortened by 0 bases and J by 9 bases, with 7 bases between the two germline ends. The CDR3 totals 12 residues. In DNA form, the CDR3 reads TGTGCCAGCAGCGTAGGGGGGGCTGAGCAGTTCTTC. Amino acid sequence: CASSVGGAEQFF.

The V and J genes are TRBV30 and TRBJ2-5; the D gene is possibly TRBD1 (6 bases). Germline lookup yields CDR1 GTSNPN and CDR2 SVGIG (reference sequence). Trimming took off 6 bases at V and 2 bases at J, with 10 bases between the two ends. The CDR3 has 12 residues. CDR3 in amino acids: CACGQRQETQYF. The CDR3 nucleotides read TGTGCCTGTGGACAGAGACAAGAGACCCAGTACTTC.

This clonotype is a singleton in its sample. The rearrangement joins TRBV5-6 to TRBJ1-2, with D maybe TRBD1 (6 bases). The CDR3 is 14 amino acids. V was clipped by 2 bases and J by 2 bases, with 10 bases between them. The germline CDR1 and CDR2 sequences are SGHDT and YYEEEE. In DNA, the CDR3 is TGTGCCAGCAGCTTCTCACAGGGAAACTATGGCTACACCTTC. Translation: CASSFSQGNYGYTF.

This chain connects TRBV27 to TRBJ1-1; D unresolved. The germline V gene encodes CDR1 MNHEY and CDR2 SMNVEV (reference sequence). The CDR3 is 13 amino acids. With 5 bases removed from V and 4 bases from J, the gap between germline ends came to 11 bases. The CDR3 spells CASSLTAPTEAFF. In nucleotides, the CDR3 is TGTGCCAGCAGTCTTACAGCGCCCACTGAAGCTTTCTTT.

The chain links TRBV7-9 to TRBJ2-4, with 9 bases aligning to TRBD1. Per the germline V gene, CDR1 is SEHNR and CDR2 is FQNEAQ (reference sequence). This CDR3 has 15 residues. Trimming at V came to 5 bases and at J to 0 bases, leaving 2 bases not matched to a gene. The CDR3 bases are TGTGCCAGCAGCCCGGGACAGGGAGCCAAAAACATTCAGTACTTC. The encoded protein is CASSPGQGAKNIQYF.

This clonotype was observed once. This chain connects TRBV25-1 to TRBJ1-4; D might be TRBD1 (6 bases). Germline V gives CDR1 MGHDK, CDR2 SYGVNS. The CDR3 spans 15 residues. V lost 4 bases to trimming and J lost 4 bases, with 13 bases between them. The CDR3 region is CASSGPRGFNEKLFF. The CDR3, as DNA: TGTGCCAGCAGTGGACCGAGGGGGTTTAATGAAAAACTGTTTTTT.

The chain joins TRBV24-1 to TRBJ1-1; 8 bases align to TRBD1. V shed 3 bases and J 1 base; nucleotides not matched to a gene: 6. The CDR3 is made up of 16 amino acids. Germline lookup yields CDR1 KGHDR and CDR2 SFDVKD. The CDR3 spells CATSDGGRGQNTEAFF. The CDR3 DNA follows: TGTGCCACCAGTGATGGGGGCAGGGGGCAGAACACTGAAGCTTTCTTT.

V is TRBV2 and J is TRBJ2-5, with D possibly matching TRBD2 (6 bases). This CDR3 region has 15 residues. In germline, CDR1 is SNHLY, CDR2 FYNNEI. Between the trimmed V and J ends, which lost 6 bases and 4 bases, there was a span of 18 bases. Here the CDR3 DNA reads TGTGCCAGCAGCCCTAAGGGAGGCAGCAGAGAGACCCAGTACTTC. Protein: CASSPKGGSRETQYF.

CDR3 region: CATSRDGTGDYEQYF. Written as DNA, the CDR3 is TGTGCCACCAGCAGAGACGGGACAGGGGACTACGAGCAGTACTTC. The rearrangement links TRBV15 to TRBJ2-7, with TRBD1 identical over 10 bases. There are 15 residues in the CDR3. From germline, CDR1 is LNHNV and CDR2 YYDKDF (reference sequence). V was clipped by 0 bases and J by 3 bases; unmatched bases: 2.

V gene TRBV19 combines with J gene TRBJ2-1; a possible D gene is TRBD1 (5 bases). Germline V gene data show CDR1 as LNHDA and CDR2 as SQIVND (reference sequence). Between the trimmed V and J ends, which lost 6 bases and 4 bases, there was a span of 10 bases. The length of the CDR3 is 13 residues. For the CDR3, the DNA is TGTGCCAGTAGCTCCAGGGAATACAATGAGCAGTTCTTC. It encodes CASSSREYNEQFF.

This clonotype was found once. The V gene is TRBV5-4, the J gene TRBJ2-2, with D possibly matching TRBD2 (5 bases). CDR1 SGHNT and CDR2 YYREEE come from the germline V gene (reference sequence). Trimming removed 2 bases at V and 4 bases at J, with 12 bases between. The CDR3 runs to 15 residues. CDR3 coding DNA: TGTGCCAGCAGCTTCGGGGTTACGGGCACCGGGGAGCTGTTTTTT. Encoded protein: CASSFGVTGTGELFF.

V is TRBV11-2 and J is TRBJ2-3; D is possibly TRBD1 or TRBD2 (5 bases each). Between the trimmed V and J ends, which lost 5 bases and 2 bases, there was a span of 14 bases. CDR1 and CDR2 from the germline V gene are SGHAT and FQNNGV. The CDR3 contains 15 residues. For the CDR3, the DNA is TGTGCCAGCAGCCCGGGACGCACTACCACAGATACGCAGTATTTT. Its translation: CASSPGRTTTDTQYF. The variable domain in full, completed from reference TRBV11-2 and TRBJ2-3, reads EAGVAQSPRYKIIEKRQSVAFWCNPISGHATLYWYQQILGQGPKLLIQFQNNGVVDDSQLPKDRFSAERLKGVDSTLKIQPAKLEDSAVYLCASSPGRTTTDTQYFGPGTRLTVL.

The chain is built from TRBV11-3 and TRBJ1-6, with D possibly being TRBD1 (6 bases). In germline, CDR1 is SGHNT, CDR2 YENEEA. The CDR3 spans 15 residues. Deletions cut 1 base from V and 5 bases from J, with 9 bases between. CDR3 amino acids: CASSLAGGDNSPLHF. DNA of the CDR3: TGTGCCAGCAGCTTAGCGGGGGGCGATAATTCACCCCTCCACTTT.

The genes are TRBV15 and TRBJ2-3, with 7 bases lining up with TRBD2. V gave up 8 bases and J gave up 3 bases; unmatched junction bases: 5. The germline CDR1 and CDR2 sequences are LNHNV and YYDKDF (reference sequence). CDR3 length equals 13 residues. The CDR3 spells CATGRGGTDTQYF. The CDR3 nucleotides read TGTGCCACCGGGAGGGGTGGGACAGATACGCAGTATTTT.

This chain joins TRBV3-1 and TRBJ2-1; TRBD2 matches at 9 bases. Looked up from germline, CDR1 is LGHDT and CDR2 is YNNKEL (reference sequence). V gave up 6 bases and J gave up 8 bases; unmatched junction bases: 2. The CDR3 consists of 12 residues. The CDR3 sequence: CASRIAGDEQFF. In nucleotides, the CDR3 is TGTGCCAGCAGGATAGCGGGGGATGAGCAGTTCTTC.